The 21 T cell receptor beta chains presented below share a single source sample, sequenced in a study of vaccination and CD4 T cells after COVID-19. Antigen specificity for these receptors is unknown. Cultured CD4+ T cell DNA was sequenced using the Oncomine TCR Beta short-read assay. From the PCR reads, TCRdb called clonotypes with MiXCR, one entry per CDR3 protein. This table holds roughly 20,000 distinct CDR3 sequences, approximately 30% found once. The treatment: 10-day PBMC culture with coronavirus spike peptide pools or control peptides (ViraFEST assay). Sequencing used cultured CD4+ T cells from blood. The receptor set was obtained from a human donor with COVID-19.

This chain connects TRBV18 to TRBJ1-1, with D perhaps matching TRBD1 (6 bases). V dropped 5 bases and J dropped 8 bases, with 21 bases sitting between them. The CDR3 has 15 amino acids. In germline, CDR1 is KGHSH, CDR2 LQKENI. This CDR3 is CASSAPRGTTQEAFF. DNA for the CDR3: TGTGCCAGCTCAGCGCCGCGTGGGACAACCCAAGAAGCTTTCTTT. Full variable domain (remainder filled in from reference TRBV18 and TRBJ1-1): NAGVMQNPRHLVRRRGQEARLRCSPMKGHSHVYWYRQLPEEGLKFMVYLQKENIIDESGMPKERFSAEFPKEGPSILRIQQVVRGDSAAYFCASSAPRGTTQEAFFGQGTRLTVV.

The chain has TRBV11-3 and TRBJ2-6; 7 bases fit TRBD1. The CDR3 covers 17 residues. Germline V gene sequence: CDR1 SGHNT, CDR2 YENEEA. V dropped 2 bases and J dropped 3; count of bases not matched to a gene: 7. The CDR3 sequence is CASSLTTGSGGANVLTF. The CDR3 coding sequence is TGTGCCAGCAGCTTAACGACAGGGAGTGGTGGGGCCAACGTCCTGACTTTC.

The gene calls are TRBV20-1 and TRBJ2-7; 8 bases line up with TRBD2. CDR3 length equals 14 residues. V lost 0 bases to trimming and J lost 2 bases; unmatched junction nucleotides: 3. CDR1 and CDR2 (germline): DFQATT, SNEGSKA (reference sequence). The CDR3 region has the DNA TGCAGTGCTAGAGAAGACGGGGGGGCCTACGAGCAGTACTTC. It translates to CSAREDGGAYEQYF.

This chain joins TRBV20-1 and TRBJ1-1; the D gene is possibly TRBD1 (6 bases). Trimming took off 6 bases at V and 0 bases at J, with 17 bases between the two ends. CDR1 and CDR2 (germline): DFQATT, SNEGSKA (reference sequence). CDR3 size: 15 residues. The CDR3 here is CSAPTGIGMNTEAFF. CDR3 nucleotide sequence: TGCAGTGCCCCCACAGGGATTGGGATGAACACTGAAGCTTTCTTT.

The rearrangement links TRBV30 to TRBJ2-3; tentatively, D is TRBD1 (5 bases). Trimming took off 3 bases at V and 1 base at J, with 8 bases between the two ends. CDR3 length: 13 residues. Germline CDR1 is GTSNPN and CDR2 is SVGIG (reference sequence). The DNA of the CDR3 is TGTGCCTGGAGAGGGGCAGGCACAGATACGCAGTATTTT. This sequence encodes CAWRGAGTDTQYF.

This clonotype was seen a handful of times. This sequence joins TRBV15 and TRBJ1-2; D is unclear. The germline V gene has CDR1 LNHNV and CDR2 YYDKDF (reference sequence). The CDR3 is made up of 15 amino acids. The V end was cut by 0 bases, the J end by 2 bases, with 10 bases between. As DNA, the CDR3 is TGTGCCACCAGCAGAGATATAGCAGGCAACTATGGCTACACCTTC. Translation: CATSRDIAGNYGYTF.

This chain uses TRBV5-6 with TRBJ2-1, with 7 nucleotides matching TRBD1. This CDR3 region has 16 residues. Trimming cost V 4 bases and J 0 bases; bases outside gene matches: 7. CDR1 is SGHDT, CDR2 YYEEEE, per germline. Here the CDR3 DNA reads TGTGCCAGCAGCAGACAGGGAAAGAGCTCCTACAATGAGCAGTTCTTC. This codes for CASSRQGKSSYNEQFF.

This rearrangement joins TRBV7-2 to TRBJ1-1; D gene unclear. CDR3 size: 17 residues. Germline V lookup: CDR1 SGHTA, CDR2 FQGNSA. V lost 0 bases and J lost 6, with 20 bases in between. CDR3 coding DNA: TGTGCCAGCAGCTTAGCGGGGAGACTACAGCGCCTCGCTGAAGCTTTCTTT. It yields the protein CASSLAGRLQRLAEAFF.

CDR3 protein: CASVGLAGGYGETQYF. CDR3 bases: TGTGCCAGCGTGGGACTAGCGGGGGGGTATGGGGAGACCCAGTACTTC. The chain uses TRBV6-1 and TRBJ2-5; 16 nucleotides match TRBD2. Per germline, CDR1 MNHNS and CDR2 SASEGT. CDR3 length: 16 residues. V shed 8 bases and J 5 bases; nucleotides not matched to a gene: 8.

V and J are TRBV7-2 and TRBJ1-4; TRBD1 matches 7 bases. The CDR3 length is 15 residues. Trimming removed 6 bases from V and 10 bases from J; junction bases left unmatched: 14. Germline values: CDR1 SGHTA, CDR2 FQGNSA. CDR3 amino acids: CASRIDRVRGGKLFF. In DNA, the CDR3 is TGTGCCAGCAGAATAGACAGGGTCCGAGGTGGAAAACTGTTTTTT.

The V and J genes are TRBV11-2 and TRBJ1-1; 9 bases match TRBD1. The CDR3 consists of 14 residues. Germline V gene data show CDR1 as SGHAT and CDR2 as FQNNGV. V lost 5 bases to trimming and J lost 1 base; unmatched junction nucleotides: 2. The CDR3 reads CASSVGQGNTEAFF. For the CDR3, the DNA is TGTGCCAGCAGCGTGGGACAGGGGAACACTGAAGCTTTCTTT.

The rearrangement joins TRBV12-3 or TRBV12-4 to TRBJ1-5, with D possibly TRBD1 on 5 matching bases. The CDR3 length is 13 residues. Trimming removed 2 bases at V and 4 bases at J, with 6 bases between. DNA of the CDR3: TGTGCCAGCAGTTTAAAGGGGAATCAGCCCCAGCATTTT. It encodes CASSLKGNQPQHF.

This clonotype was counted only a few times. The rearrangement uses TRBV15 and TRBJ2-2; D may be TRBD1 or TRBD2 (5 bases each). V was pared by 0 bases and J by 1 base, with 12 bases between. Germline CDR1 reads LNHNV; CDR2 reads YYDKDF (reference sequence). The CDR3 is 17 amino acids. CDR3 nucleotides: TGTGCCACCAGCAGAGATCGGGGCCGCGAGAACACCGGGGAGCTGTTTTTT. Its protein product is CATSRDRGRENTGELFF.

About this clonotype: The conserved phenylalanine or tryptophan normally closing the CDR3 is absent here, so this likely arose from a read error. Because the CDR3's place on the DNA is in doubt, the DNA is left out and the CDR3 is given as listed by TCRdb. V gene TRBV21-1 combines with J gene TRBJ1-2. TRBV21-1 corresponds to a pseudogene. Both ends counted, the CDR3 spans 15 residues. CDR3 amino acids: CASSKGGFLDYGYTL.

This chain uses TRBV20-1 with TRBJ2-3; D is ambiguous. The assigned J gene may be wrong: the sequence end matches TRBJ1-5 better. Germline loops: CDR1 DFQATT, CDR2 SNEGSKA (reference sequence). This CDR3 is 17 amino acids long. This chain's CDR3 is CSARVRGNDRSTDTQHF. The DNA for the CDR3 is TGCAGTGCTAGAGTCCGCGGTAACGACCGGAGCACAGATACGCAGCATTTT.

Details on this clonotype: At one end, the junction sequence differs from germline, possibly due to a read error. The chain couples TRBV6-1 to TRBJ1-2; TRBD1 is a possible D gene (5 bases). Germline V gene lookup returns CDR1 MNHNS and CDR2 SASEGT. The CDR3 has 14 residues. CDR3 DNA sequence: TGTGCCAGCAGAGAAGGGACGGCTAACTATGGCTACACCTTC. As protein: CASREGTANYGYTF.

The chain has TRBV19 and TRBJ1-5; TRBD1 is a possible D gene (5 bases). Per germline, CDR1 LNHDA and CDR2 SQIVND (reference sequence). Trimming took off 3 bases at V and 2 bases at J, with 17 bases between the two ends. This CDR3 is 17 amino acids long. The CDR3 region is CASSIQGQARGNQPQHF. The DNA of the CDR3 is TGTGCCAGTAGTATTCAGGGTCAAGCGCGTGGCAATCAGCCCCAGCATTTT. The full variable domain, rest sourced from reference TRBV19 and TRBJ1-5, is DGGITQSPKYLFRKEGQNVTLSCEQNLNHDAMYWYRQDPGQGLRLIYYSQIVNDFQKGDIAEGYSVSREKKESFPLTVTSAQKNPTAFYLCASSIQGQARGNQPQHFGDGTRLSIL.

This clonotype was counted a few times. CDR3 in DNA: TGCAGCGTCTCAGGGAGGAGCGGCACTGAAGCTTTCTTT. It is translated as CSVSGRSGTEAFF. The chain couples TRBV29-1 to TRBJ1-1; tentatively, D is TRBD1 (5 bases). V lost 6 bases, J lost 4 bases, and 15 bases lay in between. CDR1 SQVTM and CDR2 ANQGSEA come from the germline V gene. The CDR3 runs 13 residues.

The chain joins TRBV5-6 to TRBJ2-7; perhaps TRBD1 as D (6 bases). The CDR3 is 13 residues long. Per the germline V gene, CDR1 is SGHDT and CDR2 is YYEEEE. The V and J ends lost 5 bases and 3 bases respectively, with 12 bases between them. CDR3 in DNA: TGTGCCAGCAGGCCGGGACACGACTACGAGCAGTACTTC. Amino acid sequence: CASRPGHDYEQYF.

Here the CDR3 reads CASRPDSYNEQFF. The CDR3 DNA reads as TGTGCCAGCAGACCGGACAGTTACAATGAGCAGTTCTTC. J is TRBJ2-1 and V is TRBV12-3 or TRBV12-4; tentative D call: TRBD1 (6 bases). Trimming stripped 6 bases from V and 4 bases from J, with 10 bases between. This CDR3 spans 13 amino acids.

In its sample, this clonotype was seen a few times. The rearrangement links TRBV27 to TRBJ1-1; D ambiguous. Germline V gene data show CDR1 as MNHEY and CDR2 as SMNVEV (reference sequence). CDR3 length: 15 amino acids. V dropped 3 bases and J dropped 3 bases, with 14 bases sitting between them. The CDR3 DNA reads TGTGCCAGCAGTTTTTTGAGGGCTCAGGACACTGAAGCTTTCTTT. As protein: CASSFLRAQDTEAFF.